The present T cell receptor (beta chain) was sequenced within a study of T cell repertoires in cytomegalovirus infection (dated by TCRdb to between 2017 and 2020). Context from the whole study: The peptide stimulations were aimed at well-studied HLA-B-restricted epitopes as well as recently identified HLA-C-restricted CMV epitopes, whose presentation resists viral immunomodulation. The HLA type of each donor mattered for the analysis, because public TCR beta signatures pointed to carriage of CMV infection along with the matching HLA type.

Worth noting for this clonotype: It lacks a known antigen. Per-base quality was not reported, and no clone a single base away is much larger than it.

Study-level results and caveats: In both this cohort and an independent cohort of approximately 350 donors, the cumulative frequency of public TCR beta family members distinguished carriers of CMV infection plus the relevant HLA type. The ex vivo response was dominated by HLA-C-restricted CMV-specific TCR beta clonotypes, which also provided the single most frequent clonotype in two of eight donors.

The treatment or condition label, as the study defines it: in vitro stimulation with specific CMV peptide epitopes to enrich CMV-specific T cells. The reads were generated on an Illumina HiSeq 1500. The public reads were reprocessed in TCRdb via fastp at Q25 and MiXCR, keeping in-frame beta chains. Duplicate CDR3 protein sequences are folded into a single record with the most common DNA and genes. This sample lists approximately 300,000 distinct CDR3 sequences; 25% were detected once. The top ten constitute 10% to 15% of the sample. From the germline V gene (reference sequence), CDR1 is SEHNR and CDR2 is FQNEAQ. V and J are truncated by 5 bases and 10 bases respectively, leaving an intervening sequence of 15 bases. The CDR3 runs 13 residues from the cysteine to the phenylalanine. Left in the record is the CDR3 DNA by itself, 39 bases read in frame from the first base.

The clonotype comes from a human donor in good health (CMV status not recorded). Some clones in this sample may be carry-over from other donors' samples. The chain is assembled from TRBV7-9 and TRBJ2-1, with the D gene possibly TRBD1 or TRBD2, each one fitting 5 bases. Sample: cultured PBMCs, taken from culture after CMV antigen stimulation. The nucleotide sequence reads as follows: TGTGCCAGCAGCCGCCTCGGGGCAGCGGAGCAGTTCTTC. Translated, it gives CASSRLGAAEQFF.